These 24 T cell receptor beta chains were all obtained from the same sample, sequenced in a study of neurological immune-mediated disorders. One entry per CDR3 protein results from TCRdb running MiXCR on the 5' RACE reads. The sample includes about 99,000 distinct CDR3 sequences, 11% of them seen just once. Time point defined: longitudinal time-point 3. Sequenced sample: PBMCs. The receptors originated from a female donor with HTLV-1-associated myelopathy (HAM/TSP).

This clonotype has a count of ten or more. This sequence joins TRBV20-1 and TRBJ1-1; tentative D call: TRBD1 (6 bases). This CDR3 has 14 residues. V was cut by 0 bases and J by 4 bases, with 12 bases left in between. The germline V gene encodes CDR1 DFQATT and CDR2 SNEGSKA (reference sequence). CDR3 DNA: TGCAGTGCTAGAGATATCGGGGGCGGCACTGAAGCTTTCTTT. It yields the protein CSARDIGGGTEAFF.

Ten or more counts support this clonotype. The chain carries TRBV5-1 and TRBJ2-6; D call uncertain. The CDR3 has 15 amino acids. CDR1 is SGHRS, CDR2 YFSETQ, per germline. V shed 5 bases and J shed 1 base, with 10 bases lying between them. This CDR3 reads CASRADYSGANVLTF. CDR3 nucleotide sequence: TGCGCCAGCAGGGCAGATTATTCTGGGGCCAACGTCCTGACTTTC.

This clonotype was detected ten times or more. This chain links TRBV12-3 or TRBV12-4 with TRBJ1-4; D is unresolved. This CDR3 comprises 14 residues. V was pared by 9 bases and J by 0 bases, with 11 bases between. The CDR3 nucleotides are TGTGCCAGACTACGCGGTGCAACTAATGAAAAACTGTTTTTT. Translating it yields CARLRGATNEKLFF.

In this sample, this clonotype turned up many times. The V gene is TRBV4-1, the J gene TRBJ2-7, with TRBD2 identical over 8 bases. Germline values: CDR1 MGHRA, CDR2 YSYEKL. J gave up 5 bases and V 2 bases, and 8 bases lay outside the gene matches. CDR3 length equals 15 residues. CDR3 loop: CASSQLGGGVNEQYF. As DNA, the CDR3 is TGCGCCAGCAGCCAACTCGGGGGGGGAGTCAACGAGCAGTACTTC.

This clonotype was observed at least ten times. V usage is TRBV11-2 and J usage is TRBJ2-2; D gene unclear. V lost 0 bases and J lost 0, with 11 bases in between. Germline CDR1 is SGHAT and CDR2 is FQNNGV. The CDR3 runs 17 residues. The CDR3 region is CASSLDRTGANTGELFF. In DNA, the CDR3 is TGTGCCAGCAGCTTAGATCGGACGGGCGCGAACACCGGGGAGCTGTTTTTT.

The sample holds many counts of this clonotype. This chain links TRBV7-7 with TRBJ2-1; 10 positions agree with TRBD2. CDR1 is SSHAT and CDR2 is FNYEAQ in the germline V gene (reference sequence). V gave up 5 bases and J gave up 7 bases; unmatched junction bases: 11. The CDR3 runs to 16 residues. In nucleotides, the CDR3 is TGTGCCAGCAGCCCCCGACTAAGCGGGGGGGCAAATGAGCAGTTCTTC. It encodes CASSPRLSGGANEQFF.

This clonotype has at least ten counts. CDR3 in amino acids: CSARQGGAAYEQYF. As DNA, the CDR3 is TGCAGTGCTAGGCAAGGGGGGGCAGCCTACGAGCAGTACTTC. The chain uses TRBV20-1 and TRBJ2-7, with D possibly being TRBD2 (7 bases). Trimming removed 3 bases from V and 2 bases from J, with 14 bases in between. CDR1 and CDR2 from the germline V gene are DFQATT and SNEGSKA (reference sequence). The CDR3 is 14 residues long.

Many counts were recorded for this clonotype. This sequence joins TRBV5-1 and TRBJ2-7; 7 bases agree with TRBD1. V lost 4 bases, J lost 3 bases, and 7 bases stayed unmatched. Germline V gene lookup returns CDR1 SGHRS and CDR2 YFSETQ. The CDR3 has 14 amino acids. The CDR3 spells CASSPRTGNYEQYF. CDR3 bases: TGCGCCAGCAGCCCCAGGACAGGAAACTACGAGCAGTACTTC.

This clonotype appeared many times. The rearrangement links TRBV29-1 to TRBJ2-3; 8 nucleotides line up with TRBD2. Germline V lookup: CDR1 SQVTM, CDR2 ANQGSEA. The CDR3 runs to 13 residues. The V segment lost 6 bases and the J segment 1 base; nucleotides outside the gene matches: 3. The CDR3 nucleotides are TGCAGCGTCCGTAGCGGGGGCACAGATACGCAGTATTTT. Protein product: CSVRSGGTDTQYF.

This clonotype was observed at least ten times. The chain combines TRBV5-8 with TRBJ2-7; D possibly matches TRBD1 or TRBD2 (5 bases each). This CDR3 is built from 14 residues. V lost 0 bases and J 6 bases, leaving 13 bases between the germline ends. Germline loops: CDR1 SGHTS, CDR2 YDEGEE. CDR3 sequence (DNA): TGTGCCAGCAGCTTGGGAGGGCTCGGGGCCGAGCAGTACTTC. It yields the protein CASSLGGLGAEQYF.

As to this clonotype: A much larger clonotype is one base distant, so this may be a read error. The CDR3 region has the DNA TGCAGTGCTAGCGGGCGAACTAGCGGGGAACAGACCCAGTACTTC. It codes for CSASGRTSGEQTQYF. The chain joins TRBV20-1 to TRBJ2-5; 10 bases align to TRBD2. The V and J ends lost 3 bases and 6 bases, in that order; junction bases with no gene match: 10. Germline CDR1 DFQATT, CDR2 SNEGSKA (reference sequence). This CDR3 is built from 15 residues.

This clonotype was observed a few times. V gene TRBV20-1 combines with J gene TRBJ2-7, with D possibly being TRBD2 (5 bases). Germline loops: CDR1 DFQATT, CDR2 SNEGSKA (reference sequence). Trimming pared 0 bases from V and 9 bases from J, leaving 21 bases between. CDR3 size: 15 residues. The CDR3 sequence: CSARDGVPSSKGQYF. DNA for the CDR3: TGCAGTGCTAGAGACGGGGTGCCCTCTTCCAAGGGGCAGTACTTC.

This clonotype was seen a handful of times. CDR3 nucleotides: TGTGCCAGCAGCGGTCCGGTAGAAGATGGCTACACCTTC. Its translation: CASSGPVEDGYTF. The genes are TRBV28 and TRBJ1-2; D is undetermined. V lost 6 bases, J lost 6 bases, and 14 bases lay in between. Germline-derived CDR1 and CDR2 are MDHEN and SYDVKM. This CDR3 comprises 13 residues.

This clonotype was counted ten times or more. The chain uses TRBV28 and TRBJ2-1; TRBD1 agrees at 9 bases. Germline CDR1 reads MDHEN; CDR2 reads SYDVKM. This CDR3 has 14 residues. Trimming cost V 5 bases and J 10 bases; bases outside gene matches: 9. The CDR3 here is CASSPGTGSPEQFF. The CDR3 nucleotides are TGTGCCAGCAGTCCCGGGACAGGGAGTCCGGAGCAGTTCTTC.

Ten or more counts support this clonotype. The chain carries TRBV20-1 and TRBJ2-7; TRBD2 is a possible D gene (7 bases). The CDR3 consists of 14 residues. In germline, CDR1 is DFQATT, CDR2 SNEGSKA (reference sequence). Trimming pared 6 bases from V and 0 bases from J, leaving 15 bases between. The CDR3 DNA reads TGCAGTGCACATGACGGGGGGCCCTCCTACGAGCAGTACTTC. Protein: CSAHDGGPSYEQYF.

In the case of this clonotype: One end of the junction fails to match germline, which may point to a read error. The rearrangement joins TRBV30 to TRBJ1-2, with D possibly being TRBD1 (6 bases). CDR1 is GTSNPN, CDR2 SVGIG, per germline (reference sequence). This CDR3 has 14 amino acids. CDR3: CDWKRTDKYYGYTF. The CDR3 bases are TGTGACTGGAAACGGACAGACAAGTACTATGGCTACACCTTC.

This clonotype has ten or more counts. The chain carries TRBV28 and TRBJ2-3; D is ambiguous. The germline V gene has CDR1 MDHEN and CDR2 SYDVKM. This CDR3 comprises 13 residues. V was cut by 3 bases and J by 0 bases, with 4 bases left in between. The CDR3 spells CASSLSSTDTQYF. The CDR3 DNA reads as TGTGCCAGCAGTTTGTCTAGCACAGATACGCAGTATTTT.

This clonotype was seen repeatedly, ten times or more. This rearrangement joins TRBV4-2 to TRBJ2-5, with D perhaps TRBD1 (5 bases). The CDR3 sequence is 16 residues long. The V gene's germline CDR1 is LGHNA and CDR2 YNFKEQ. The ends were cut back, 0 bases at V and 5 bases at J, with 16 bases in the middle. CDR3 DNA sequence: TGTGCCAGCAGCCAAGATAGGCAGGGCAATTGGGAGACCCAGTACTTC. Protein product: CASSQDRQGNWETQYF.

In this sample, this clonotype turned up many times. The chain uses TRBV11-2 and TRBJ2-2, with 13 bases aligning to TRBD2. The CDR3 has 18 residues. Germline trimming cut 5 bases from V and 3 bases from J; bases unmatched to any gene: 9. Germline CDR1 SGHAT, CDR2 FQNNGV. The CDR3 protein is CASSGYGTSGAHTGELFF. The CDR3 DNA follows: TGTGCCAGCAGCGGATACGGGACTAGCGGGGCCCACACCGGGGAGCTGTTTTTT.

This clonotype was observed at least ten times. This rearrangement joins TRBV4-1 to TRBJ2-1; TRBD2 aligns across 10 bases. CDR1 and CDR2 from the germline V gene are MGHRA and YSYEKL. This CDR3 contains 16 residues. The ends lost 3 bases at V and 4 bases at J; junction bases unmatched: 6. CDR3 in DNA: TGCGCCAGCAGCCAGGGGAGCGGGGGGGCGTACAATGAGCAGTTCTTC. This gives the protein CASSQGSGGAYNEQFF.

The V call is TRBV5-1, the J call TRBJ2-1; 10 bases are shared with TRBD2. The CDR3 runs 16 residues. Germline lookup yields CDR1 SGHRS and CDR2 YFSETQ. The V and J ends lost 4 bases and 6 bases, in that order; junction bases with no gene match: 10. The CDR3 DNA sequence: TGCGCCAGCAGCCTAACCATAGCGGGGGGCCGCAATGAGCAGTTCTTC. Amino acid sequence: CASSLTIAGGRNEQFF. Together with reference TRBV5-1 and TRBJ2-1, the CDR3 gives the full variable domain: KAGVTQTPRYLIKTRGQQVTLSCSPISGHRSVSWYQQTPGQGLQFLFEYFSETQRNKGNFPGRFSGRQFSNSRSEMNVSTLELGDSALYLCASSLTIAGGRNEQFFGPGTRLTVL.

Many counts were recorded for this clonotype. The rearrangement links TRBV20-1 to TRBJ2-3; the D gene is possibly TRBD2 (7 bases). The CDR3 spans 15 residues. V lost 5 bases and J 4 bases, leaving 19 bases between the germline ends. Germline CDR1 is DFQATT and CDR2 is SNEGSKA (reference sequence). This CDR3 is CSAPRGGAAADTQYF. In nucleotides, the CDR3 is TGCAGTGCTCCCAGAGGGGGGGCCGCGGCAGATACGCAGTATTTT.

This clonotype appeared many times. The chain couples TRBV28 to TRBJ2-4; D is possibly TRBD1 or TRBD2 (5 bases each). Trimming took 2 bases from V and 2 from J, leaving 7 bases between them. Germline V CDR1 and CDR2: MDHEN, SYDVKM. The CDR3 is 14 residues long. The CDR3 coding sequence is TGTGCCAGCAGTTTAGGGGGTACCAAAAACATTCAGTACTTC. This codes for CASSLGGTKNIQYF.

This clonotype came up many times. The gene calls are TRBV6-4 and TRBJ2-1, with 11 bases aligning to TRBD2. The V segment lost 4 bases and the J segment 9 bases; nucleotides outside the gene matches: 11. CDR1 and CDR2 (germline): MRHNA, SNTAGT. The CDR3 spans 16 residues. As DNA, the CDR3 is TGTGCCAGCAGTGTTAGCGGGGGGGCCCCGGAGGCTGAGCAGTTCTTC. Translation gives CASSVSGGAPEAEQFF.